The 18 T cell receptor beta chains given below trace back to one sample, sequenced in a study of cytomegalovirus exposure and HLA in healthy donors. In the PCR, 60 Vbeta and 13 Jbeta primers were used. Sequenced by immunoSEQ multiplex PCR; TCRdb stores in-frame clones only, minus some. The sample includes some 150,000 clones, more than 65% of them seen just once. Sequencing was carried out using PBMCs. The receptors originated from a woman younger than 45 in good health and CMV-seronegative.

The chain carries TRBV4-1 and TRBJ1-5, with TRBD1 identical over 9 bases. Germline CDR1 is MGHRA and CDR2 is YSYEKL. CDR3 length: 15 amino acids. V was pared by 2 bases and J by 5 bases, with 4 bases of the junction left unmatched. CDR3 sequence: CASSQPDRGDQPQHF. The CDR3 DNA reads TGCGCCAGCAGCCAACCGGACAGGGGTGATCAGCCCCAGCATTTT.

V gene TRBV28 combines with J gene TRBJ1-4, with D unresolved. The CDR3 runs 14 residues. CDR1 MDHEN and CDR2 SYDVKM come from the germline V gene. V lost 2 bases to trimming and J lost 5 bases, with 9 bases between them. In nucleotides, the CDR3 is TGTGCCAGCAGTTTACCCAGCAGGAATGAAAAACTGTTTTTT. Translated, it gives CASSLPSRNEKLFF.

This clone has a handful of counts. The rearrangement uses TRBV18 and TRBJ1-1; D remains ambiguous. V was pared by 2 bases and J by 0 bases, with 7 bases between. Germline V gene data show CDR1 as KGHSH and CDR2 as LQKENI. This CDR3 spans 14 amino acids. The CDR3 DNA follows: TGTGCCAGCTCACCAGAACAGTTGAACACTGAAGCTTTCTTT. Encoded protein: CASSPEQLNTEAFF.

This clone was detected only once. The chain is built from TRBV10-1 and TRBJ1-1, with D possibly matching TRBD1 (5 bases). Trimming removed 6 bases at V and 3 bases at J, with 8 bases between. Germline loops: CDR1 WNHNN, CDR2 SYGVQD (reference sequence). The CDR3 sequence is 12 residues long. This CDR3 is CASSGGDTEAFF. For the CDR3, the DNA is TGCGCCAGCAGCGGAGGGGACACTGAAGCTTTCTTT.

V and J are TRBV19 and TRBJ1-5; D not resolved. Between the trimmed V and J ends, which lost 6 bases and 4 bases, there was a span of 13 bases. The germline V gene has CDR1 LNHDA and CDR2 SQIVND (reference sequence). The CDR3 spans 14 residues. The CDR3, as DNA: TGTGCCAGTAGGAGTCTATCGGGGAATCAGCCCCAGCATTTT. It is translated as CASRSLSGNQPQHF.

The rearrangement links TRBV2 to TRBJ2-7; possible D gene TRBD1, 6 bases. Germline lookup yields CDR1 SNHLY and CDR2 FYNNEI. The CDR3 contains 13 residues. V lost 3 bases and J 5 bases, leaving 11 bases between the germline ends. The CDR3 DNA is TGTGCCAGCAGTGAGGTCAGGGGCCACGAGCAGTACTTC. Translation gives CASSEVRGHEQYF. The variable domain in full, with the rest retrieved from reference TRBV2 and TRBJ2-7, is EPEVTQTPSHQVTQMGQEVILRCVPISNHLYFYWYRQILGQKVEFLVSFYNNEISEKSEIFDDQFSVERPDGSNFTLKIRSTKLEDSAMYFCASSEVRGHEQYFGPGTRLTVT.

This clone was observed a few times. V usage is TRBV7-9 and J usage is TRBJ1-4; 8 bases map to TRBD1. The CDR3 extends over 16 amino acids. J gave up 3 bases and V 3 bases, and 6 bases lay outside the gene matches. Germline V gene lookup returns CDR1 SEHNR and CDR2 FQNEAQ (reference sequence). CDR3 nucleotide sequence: TGTGCCAGCAGCTTGGCCGGGACAGGTGCTAATGAAAAACTGTTTTTT. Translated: CASSLAGTGANEKLFF.

The CDR3 region is CASSLVAATNEKLFF. CDR3 DNA sequence: TGTGCCAGCAGCTTAGTGGCGGCTACTAATGAAAAACTGTTTTTT. The genes are TRBV7-8 and TRBJ1-4; D is unresolved. Germline CDR1 and CDR2: SGHVS and FQNEAQ. The CDR3 sequence is 15 residues long. V lost 1 base and J lost 2, with 8 bases in between.

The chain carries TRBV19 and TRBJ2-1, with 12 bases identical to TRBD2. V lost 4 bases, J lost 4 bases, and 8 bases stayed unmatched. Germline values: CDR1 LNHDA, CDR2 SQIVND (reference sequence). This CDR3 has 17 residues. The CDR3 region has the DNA TGTGCCAGTAGTAAATTGACTAGCGGGGGACCTTACAATGAGCAGTTCTTC. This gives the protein CASSKLTSGGPYNEQFF.

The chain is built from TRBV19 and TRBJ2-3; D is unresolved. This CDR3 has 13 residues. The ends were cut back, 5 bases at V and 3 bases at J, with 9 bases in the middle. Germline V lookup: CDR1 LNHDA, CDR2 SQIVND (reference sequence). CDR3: CASSPARTDTQYF. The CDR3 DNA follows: TGTGCCAGTAGTCCGGCTAGAACAGATACGCAGTATTTT.

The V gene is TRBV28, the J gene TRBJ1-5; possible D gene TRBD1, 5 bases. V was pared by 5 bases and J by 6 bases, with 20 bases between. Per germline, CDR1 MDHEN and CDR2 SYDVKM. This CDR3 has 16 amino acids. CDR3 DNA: TGTGCCAGCAGTCTGGCTGGGCGCATCGGGGGTCAGCCCCAGCATTTT. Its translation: CASSLAGRIGGQPQHF.

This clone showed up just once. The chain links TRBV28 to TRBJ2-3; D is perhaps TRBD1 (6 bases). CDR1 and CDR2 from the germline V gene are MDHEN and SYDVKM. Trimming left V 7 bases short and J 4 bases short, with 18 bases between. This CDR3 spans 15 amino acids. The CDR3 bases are TGTGCCAGCAAAATACCAACAGGGAATTCAGATACGCAGTATTTT. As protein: CASKIPTGNSDTQYF.

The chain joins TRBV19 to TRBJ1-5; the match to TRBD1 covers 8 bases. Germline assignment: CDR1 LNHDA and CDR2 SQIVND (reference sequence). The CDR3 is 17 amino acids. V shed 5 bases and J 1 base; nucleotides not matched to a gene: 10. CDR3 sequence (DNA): TGTGCCAGTAGTCCAAACCGGGACAGGAGGAGCAATCAGCCCCAGCATTTT. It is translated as CASSPNRDRRSNQPQHF.

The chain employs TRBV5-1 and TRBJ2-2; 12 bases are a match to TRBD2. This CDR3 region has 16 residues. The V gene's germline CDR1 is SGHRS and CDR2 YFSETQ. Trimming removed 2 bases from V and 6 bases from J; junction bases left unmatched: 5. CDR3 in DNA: TGCGCCAGCAGCTTTGATCGACTAGCGGGAGCCGGGGAGCTGTTTTTT. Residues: CASSFDRLAGAGELFF.

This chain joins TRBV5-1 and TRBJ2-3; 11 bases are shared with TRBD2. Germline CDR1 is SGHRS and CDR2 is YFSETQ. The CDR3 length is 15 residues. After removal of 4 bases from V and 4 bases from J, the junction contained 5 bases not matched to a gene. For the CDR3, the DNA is TGCGCCAGCAGCCTACTAGCGGGAGTCCCAGATACGCAGTATTTT. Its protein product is CASSLLAGVPDTQYF.

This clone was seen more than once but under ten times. CDR3 sequence: CASSLRGQETQYF. In DNA, the CDR3 is TGTGCCAGTTCCTTGCGGGGCCAAGAGACCCAGTACTTC. The J gene is TRBJ2-5, the V gene TRBV2; tentative D call: TRBD2 (6 bases). Trimming removed 9 bases at V and 1 base at J, with 12 bases between. From germline, CDR1 is SNHLY and CDR2 FYNNEI. The CDR3 is 13 amino acids.

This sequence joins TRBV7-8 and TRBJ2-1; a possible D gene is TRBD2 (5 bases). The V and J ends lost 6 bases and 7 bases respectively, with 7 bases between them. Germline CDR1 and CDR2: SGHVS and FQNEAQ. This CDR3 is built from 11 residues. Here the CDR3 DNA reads TGTGCCAGCAGGAGGGCTAATGAGCAGTTCTTC. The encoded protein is CASRRANEQFF.

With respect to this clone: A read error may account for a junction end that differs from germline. CDR3 sequence: CANSFGSGNTIYF. DNA for the CDR3: TGTGCCAACAGCTTCGGGTCTGGAAACACCATATATTTT. The J gene is TRBJ1-3, the V gene TRBV7-9; D unresolved. CDR3 length equals 13 residues. Germline assignment: CDR1 SEHNR and CDR2 FQNEAQ (reference sequence). The full variable domain, its missing parts supplied by reference TRBV7-9 and TRBJ1-3, is DTGVSQNPRHKITKRGQNVTFRCDPISEHNRLYWYRQTLGQGPEFLTYFQNEAQLEKSRLLSDRFSAERPKGSFSTLEIQRTEQGDSAMYLCANSFGSGNTIYFGEGSWLTVV.